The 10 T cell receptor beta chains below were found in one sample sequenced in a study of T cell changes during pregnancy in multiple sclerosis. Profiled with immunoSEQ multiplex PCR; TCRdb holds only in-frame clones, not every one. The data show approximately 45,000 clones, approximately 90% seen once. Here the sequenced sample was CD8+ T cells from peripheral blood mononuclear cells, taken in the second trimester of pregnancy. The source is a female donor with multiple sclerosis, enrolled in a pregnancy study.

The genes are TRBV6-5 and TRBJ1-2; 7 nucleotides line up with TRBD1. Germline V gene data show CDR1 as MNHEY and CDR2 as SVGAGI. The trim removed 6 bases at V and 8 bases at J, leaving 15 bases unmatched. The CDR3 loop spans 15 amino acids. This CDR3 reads CASRAYRGPKQGYTF. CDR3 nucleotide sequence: TGTGCCAGCAGAGCATACAGGGGCCCCAAGCAGGGCTACACCTTC.

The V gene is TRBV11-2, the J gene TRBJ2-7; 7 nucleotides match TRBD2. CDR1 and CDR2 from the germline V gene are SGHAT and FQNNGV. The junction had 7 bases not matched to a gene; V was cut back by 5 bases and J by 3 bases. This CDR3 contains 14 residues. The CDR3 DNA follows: TGTGCCAGCAGCCTCGGGGGGTCGGACTACGAGCAGTACTTC. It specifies CASSLGGSDYEQYF.

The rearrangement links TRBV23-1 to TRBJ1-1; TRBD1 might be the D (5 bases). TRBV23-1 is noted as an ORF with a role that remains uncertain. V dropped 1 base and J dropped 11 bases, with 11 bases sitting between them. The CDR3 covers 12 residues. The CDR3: CASSQYSDNAFF. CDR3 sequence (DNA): TGCGCCAGCAGTCAATATTCGGACAACGCTTTCTTT.

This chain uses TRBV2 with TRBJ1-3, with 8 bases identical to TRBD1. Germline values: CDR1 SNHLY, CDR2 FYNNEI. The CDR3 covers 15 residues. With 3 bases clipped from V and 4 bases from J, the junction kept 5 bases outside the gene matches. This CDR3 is CASSDRGLRGNTIYF. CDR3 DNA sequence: TGTGCCAGCAGTGACAGGGGGCTGAGAGGAAACACCATATATTTT.

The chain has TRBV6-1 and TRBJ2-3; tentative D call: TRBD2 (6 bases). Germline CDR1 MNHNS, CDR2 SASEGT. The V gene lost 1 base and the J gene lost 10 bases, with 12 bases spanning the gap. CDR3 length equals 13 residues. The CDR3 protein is CASSEVGGLPQYF. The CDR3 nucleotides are TGTGCCAGCAGTGAAGTCGGGGGACTCCCGCAGTATTTT.

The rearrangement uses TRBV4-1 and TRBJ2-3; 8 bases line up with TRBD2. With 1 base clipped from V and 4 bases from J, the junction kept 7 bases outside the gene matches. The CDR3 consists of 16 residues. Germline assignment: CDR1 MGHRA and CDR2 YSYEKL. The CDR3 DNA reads TGCGCCAGCAGCCAAGTTCCCGGGGGGGAGGCAGATACGCAGTATTTT. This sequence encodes CASSQVPGGEADTQYF.

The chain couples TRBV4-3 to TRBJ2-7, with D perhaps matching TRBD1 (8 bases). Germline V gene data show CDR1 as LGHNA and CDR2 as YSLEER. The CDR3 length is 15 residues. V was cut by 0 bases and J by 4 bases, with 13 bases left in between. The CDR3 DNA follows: TGCGCCAGCAGCCAAGATAACAGGGGGGGGTACGAGCAGTACTTC. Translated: CASSQDNRGGYEQYF.

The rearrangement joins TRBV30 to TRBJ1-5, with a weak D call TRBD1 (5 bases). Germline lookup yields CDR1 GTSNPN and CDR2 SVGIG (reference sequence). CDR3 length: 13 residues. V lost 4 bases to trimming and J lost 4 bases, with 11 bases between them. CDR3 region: CAWNSGGNQPQHF. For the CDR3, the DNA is TGTGCCTGGAATTCGGGGGGAAATCAGCCCCAGCATTTT. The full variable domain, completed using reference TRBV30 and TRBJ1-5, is SQTIHQWPATLVQPVGSPLSLECTVEGTSNPNLYWYRQAAGRGLQLLFYSVGIGQISSEVPQNLSASRPQDRQFILSSKKLLLSDSGFYLCAWNSGGNQPQHFGDGTRLSIL.

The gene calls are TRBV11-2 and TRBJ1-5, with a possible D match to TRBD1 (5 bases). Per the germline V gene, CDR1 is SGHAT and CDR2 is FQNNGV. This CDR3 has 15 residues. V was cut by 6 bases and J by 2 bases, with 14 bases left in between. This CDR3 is CASSGQGTGNQPQHF. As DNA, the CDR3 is TGTGCCAGCAGTGGGCAGGGCACAGGCAATCAGCCCCAGCATTTT.

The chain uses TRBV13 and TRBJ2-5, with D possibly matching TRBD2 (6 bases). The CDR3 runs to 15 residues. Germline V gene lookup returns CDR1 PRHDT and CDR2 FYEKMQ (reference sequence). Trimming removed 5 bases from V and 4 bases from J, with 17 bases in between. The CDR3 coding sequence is TGTGCCAGCAGCCCCCAGAGTGGCGGGGCAGAGACCCAGTACTTC. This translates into CASSPQSGGAETQYF.